A selection of T cell receptor beta chains follows, all from one sample in a study of T-cell memory formation after mild COVID-19. TCRdb reprocessed the 5' RACE reads with MiXCR, giving one entry per CDR3 protein. Seen here are about half a million distinct CDR3 sequences, roughly 18% observed once, and the top ten hold 9% to 15%. Sequences were obtained from PBMCs or a T cell subset sorted from them (not recorded which). The receptors shown here come from an adult woman who had mild COVID-19 (a few samples of this study predate the infection). Cell type and time point are not known. Both conserved end residues are part of each CDR3. Each record gives: J gene, CDR3 length, V gene, D gene, clone size, CDR3 DNA, CDR3 protein. A D gene is named only where the DNA matches it firmly. Clone sizes are given selectively: once, few, many, or a class where the clone is expanded.

j_gene: TRBJ2-2; len: 15; v_gene: TRBV7-9; d_gene: TRBD2; abundance: few; CDR3nt: TGTGCCAGCAGAGCGGGAGTACGGAACACCGGGGAGCTGTTTTTT; CDR3aa: CASRAGVRNTGELFF
j_gene: TRBJ2-3; len: 16; v_gene: TRBV5-1; d_gene: .; abundance: few; CDR3nt: TGCGCCAGCAGCTCCACCGTGACAGGTGGGACAGATACGCAGTATTTT; CDR3aa: CASSSTVTGGTDTQYF
j_gene: TRBJ2-2; len: 17; v_gene: TRBV19; d_gene: TRBD1; abundance: .; CDR3nt: TGTGCCAGTAGTGCAAAGACCGGGACAGGCGACACCGGGGAGCTGTTTTTT; CDR3aa: CASSAKTGTGDTGELFF
j_gene: TRBJ2-7; len: 16; v_gene: TRBV23-1; d_gene: TRBD2; abundance: few; CDR3nt: TGCGCCAGCACCGTAAAGCGACTAGCGGGAGCCTACGAGCAGTACTTC; CDR3aa: CASTVKRLAGAYEQYF
j_gene: TRBJ2-1; len: 12; v_gene: TRBV5-1; d_gene: .; abundance: many; CDR3nt: TGCGCCAGCAGCCCCGGACTTAACGAGCAGTTCTTC; CDR3aa: CASSPGLNEQFF
j_gene: TRBJ1-1; len: 12; v_gene: TRBV12-3/TRBV12-4; d_gene: TRBD1; abundance: .; CDR3nt: TGTGCCAGCAGTCCCCTACAGGGGAAAGCTTTCTTT; CDR3aa: CASSPLQGKAFF
j_gene: TRBJ1-1; len: 16; v_gene: TRBV7-6; d_gene: TRBD1; abundance: many; CDR3nt: TGTGCCAGCAGCTTAGCGGGCAGGGGGTTACGCACTGAAGCTTTCTTT; CDR3aa: CASSLAGRGLRTEAFF
j_gene: TRBJ1-1; len: 16; v_gene: TRBV15; d_gene: TRBD1; abundance: few; CDR3nt: TGTGCCACCAGCAGAGATCGGACAGGGGTCACGACTGAAGCTTTCTTT; CDR3aa: CATSRDRTGVTTEAFF
j_gene: TRBJ1-6; len: 15; v_gene: TRBV20-1; d_gene: TRBD1; abundance: .; CDR3nt: TGCAGTGCTAGAGACCGGACAGGGGGCGGTTCACCCCTCCACTTT; CDR3aa: CSARDRTGGGSPLHF
j_gene: TRBJ2-7; len: 17; v_gene: TRBV6-5; d_gene: TRBD2; abundance: .; CDR3nt: TGTGCCAGCAGTCCTTCCGTGACCAGCGGGAGCTCCTACGAGCAGTACTTC; CDR3aa: CASSPSVTSGSSYEQYF
j_gene: TRBJ1-5; len: 14; v_gene: TRBV4-1; d_gene: .; abundance: many; CDR3nt: TGCGCCAGCAGCCGGATACAGGGTGGGGAGCCCCAGCATTTT; CDR3aa: CASSRIQGGEPQHF